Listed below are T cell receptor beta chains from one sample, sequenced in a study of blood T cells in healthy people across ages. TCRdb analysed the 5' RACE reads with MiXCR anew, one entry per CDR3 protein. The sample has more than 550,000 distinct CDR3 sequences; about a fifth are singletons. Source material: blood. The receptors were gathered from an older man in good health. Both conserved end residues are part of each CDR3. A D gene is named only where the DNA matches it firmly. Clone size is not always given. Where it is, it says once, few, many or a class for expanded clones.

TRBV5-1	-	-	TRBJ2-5	CASSLQVGETQYF	TGCGCCAGCAGCTTACAGGTGGGAGAGACCCAGTACTTC
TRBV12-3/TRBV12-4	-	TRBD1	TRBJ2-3	CASSGDRVYADMQYF	TGTGCCAGCAGTGGGGACAGGGTCTACGCAGATATGCAGTATTTT
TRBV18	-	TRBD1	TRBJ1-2	CASSPLTGGERGYTF	TGTGCCAGCTCACCGCTGACAGGGGGCGAGCGGGGCTACACCTTC
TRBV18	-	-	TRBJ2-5	CASSQTQGTLETQYF	TGTGCCAGCTCCCAAACCCAGGGTACTCTGGAGACCCAGTACTTC
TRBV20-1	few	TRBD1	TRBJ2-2	CSARDRGHRGTGELFF	TGCAGTGCTAGGGACAGGGGGCATCGAGGCACCGGGGAGCTGTTTTTT
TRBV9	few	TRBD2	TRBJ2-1	CASSVVASGPYNEQFF	TGTGCCAGCAGCGTAGTCGCTAGCGGGCCTTACAATGAGCAGTTCTTC
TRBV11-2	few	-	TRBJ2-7	CASSLAVGQIYEQYF	TGTGCCAGCAGCTTAGCCGTGGGGCAGATCTACGAGCAGTACTTC
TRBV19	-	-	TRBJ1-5	CASSPQDLQPQHF	TGTGCCAGTAGTCCTCAGGACCTTCAGCCCCAGCATTTT
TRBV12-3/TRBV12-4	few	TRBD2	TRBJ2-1	CASSGPGLAEQFF	TGTGCCAGCAGTGGTCCGGGACTAGCCGAGCAGTTCTTC
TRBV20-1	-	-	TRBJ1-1	CSARPTGRTEAFF	TGCAGTGCTAGGCCGACAGGACGGACTGAAGCTTTCTTT
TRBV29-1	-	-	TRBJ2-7	CSVVQDRYEQYF	TGCAGCGTTGTCCAGGACCGCTACGAGCAGTACTTC
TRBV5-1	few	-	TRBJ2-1	CASSLEAASYNEQFF	TGCGCCAGCAGCTTGGAGGCTGCCTCCTACAATGAGCAGTTCTTC
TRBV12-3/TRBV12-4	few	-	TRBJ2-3	CASSLRSPGPLSTDTQYF	TGTGCCAGCAGTTTAAGGTCCCCCGGACCCCTCAGCACAGATACGCAGTATTTT
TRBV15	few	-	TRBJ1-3	CATSRDRTSGNTIYF	TGTGCCACCAGCAGAGACAGGACCTCTGGAAACACCATATATTTT
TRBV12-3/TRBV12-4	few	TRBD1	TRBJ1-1	CAGSFTGAPTEAFF	TGTGCCGGCAGTTTCACAGGGGCTCCTACTGAAGCTTTCTTT
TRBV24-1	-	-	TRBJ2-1	CATSRIGAGNEQFF	TGTGCCACCAGTAGGATAGGGGCAGGAAATGAGCAGTTCTTC
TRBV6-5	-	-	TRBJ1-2	CASSYSEARNYGYTF	TGTGCCAGCAGTTACTCCGAGGCGCGCAACTATGGCTACACCTTC
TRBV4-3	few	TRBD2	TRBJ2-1	CASSPQPPTSGLGEQFF	TGCGCCAGCAGCCCCCAACCTCCGACTAGCGGGTTAGGCGAGCAGTTCTTC
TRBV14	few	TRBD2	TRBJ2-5	CASSQTGGIETQYF	TGTGCCAGCAGTCAAACGGGGGGAATAGAGACCCAGTACTTC
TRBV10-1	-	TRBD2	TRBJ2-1	CASSETSGGNEQFF	TGCGCCAGCAGTGAGACTAGCGGGGGGAATGAGCAGTTCTTC
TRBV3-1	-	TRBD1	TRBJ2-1	CASSTRQGRQFF	TGTGCCAGCAGCACTAGACAGGGTAGGCAGTTCTTC
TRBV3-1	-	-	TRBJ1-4	CASSPIPGGGLFF	TGTGCCAGCAGCCCGATACCGGGTGGAGGGCTGTTTTTT
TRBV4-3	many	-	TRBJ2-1	CASSQIGQGGGNDEQFF	TGCGCCAGCAGCCAGATTGGACAGGGAGGGGGTAATGATGAGCAGTTCTTC
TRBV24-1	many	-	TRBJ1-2	CATSGYYGYTF	TGTGCCACCTCGGGTTACTATGGCTACACCTTC
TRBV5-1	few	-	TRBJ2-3	CASSLGLETSTDTQYF	TGCGCCAGCAGCTTGGGACTTGAAACAAGCACAGATACGCAGTATTTT